The rows below give T cell receptor beta chains drawn from one sample of a study of beta chain features in type 1 diabetes. Clones were read by immunoSEQ multiplex PCR, and TCRdb kept only the in-frame ones, dropping some. The table records 150,000 or so clones, about 9.8% of them present only once. The material sequenced was central memory CD4+ T cells from blood. The receptors were gathered from a woman between 18 and 30 years old in good health. CDR3s include the opening cysteine and the closing phenylalanine or tryptophan. The D gene is left open where the match is weak. Not every row has a clone size; where given, it reads once, few, many or a size class.

V gene	J gene	D gene	clone size	CDR3 protein	CDR3 DNA
TRBV18	TRBJ2-7	TRBD2	NA	CASSPPGLAEEQYF	TGTGCCAGCTCACCACCGGGACTAGCGGAAGAGCAGTACTTC
TRBV5-4	TRBJ1-3	NA	NA	CASSFGLGGRGSGNTIYF	TGTGCCAGCAGCTTTGGCCTGGGGGGTCGGGGATCTGGAAACACCATATATTTT
TRBV5-1	TRBJ2-1	TRBD2	NA	CASSPNVAGGSSYNEQFF	TGCGCCAGCAGCCCGAACGTAGCGGGAGGGAGCTCCTACAATGAGCAGTTCTTC
TRBV18	TRBJ2-7	NA	NA	CASSRTEGSYEQYF	TGTGCCAGCTCACGAACGGAAGGGAGCTACGAGCAGTACTTC
TRBV5-1	TRBJ1-1	TRBD1	few	CASSSSGTGNTEAFF	TGCGCCAGCAGCTCCTCCGGGACAGGGAACACTGAAGCTTTCTTT
TRBV7-9	TRBJ2-7	NA	few	CASSPTWAPSSYEQYF	TGTGCCAGCAGCCCAACTTGGGCTCCCAGCTCCTACGAGCAGTACTTC
TRBV7-2	TRBJ1-5	TRBD1	NA	CASSQGQAGYSSGQPQHF	TGTGCCAGCAGCCAAGGACAGGCGGGGTATTCGTCTGGTCAGCCCCAGCATTTT
TRBV5-6	TRBJ2-2	NA	NA	CASSLDPGEANTGELFF	TGTGCCAGCAGCTTGGACCCGGGGGAGGCGAACACCGGGGAGCTGTTTTTT
TRBV11-3	TRBJ2-5	NA	NA	CASSFDRAGETQYF	TGTGCCAGCAGCTTTGACAGGGCGGGGGAGACCCAGTACTTC
TRBV5-5	TRBJ2-7	NA	NA	CASSLAAGPSTYEQYF	TGTGCCAGCAGCTTGGCCGCAGGGCCCTCCACCTACGAGCAGTACTTC
TRBV5-6	TRBJ2-5	TRBD2	few	CASSPGGTRGETQYF	TGTGCCAGCAGCCCCGGGGGGACTAGAGGAGAGACCCAGTACTTC
TRBV9	TRBJ1-1	TRBD1	few	CASSDDRVAFF	TGTGCCAGCAGCGACGACAGGGTGGCTTTCTTT
TRBV30	TRBJ1-4	NA	few	CAWNGGIEKLFF	TGTGCCTGGAACGGGGGAATTGAAAAACTGTTTTTT
TRBV6-1	TRBJ2-3	TRBD2	NA	CASRKRETVDTQYF	TGTGCCAGCAGGAAGCGGGAGACGGTAGATACGCAGTATTTT
TRBV14	TRBJ2-1	NA	few	CASSQVGDNEQFF	TGTGCCAGCAGCCAAGTGGGCGACAATGAGCAGTTCTTC
TRBV4-2	TRBJ2-3	TRBD2	NA	CASSQSTSGNTDTQYF	TGTGCCAGCAGCCAGTCCACTAGCGGAAACACAGATACGCAGTATTTT
TRBV2	TRBJ2-5	NA	NA	CASRPGAGEETQYF	TGTGCCAGCCGCCCAGGGGCGGGGGAAGAGACCCAGTACTTC
TRBV7-3	TRBJ2-7	TRBD2	NA	CASRPGSGGIYEQYF	TGTGCCAGCCGCCCGGGTAGCGGGGGGATTTACGAGCAGTACTTC
TRBV11-2	TRBJ2-3	NA	few	CASSLGKGLRGTDTQYF	TGTGCCAGCAGCTTAGGCAAGGGTCTGCGGGGCACAGATACGCAGTATTTT
TRBV13	TRBJ2-7	TRBD1	few	CASSSRTGLGDEQYF	TGTGCCAGCAGCTCGAGGACAGGGCTTGGCGACGAGCAGTACTTC
TRBV7-2	TRBJ2-5	NA	NA	CATHRTEGETQYF	TGTGCCACTCATAGGACAGAGGGGGAGACCCAGTACTTC
TRBV7-2	TRBJ1-2	TRBD1	few	CASSLDLPTGASGGYTF	TGTGCCAGCAGCTTAGACCTACCGACAGGGGCGTCGGGTGGCTACACCTTC
TRBV11-3	TRBJ2-5	TRBD1	NA	CASSLFRGQLQYF	TGTGCCAGCAGCTTATTCAGGGGGCAACTCCAGTACTTC
TRBV7-2	TRBJ1-1	TRBD1	NA	CASSGQVLMNTEAFF	TGTGCCAGCAGCGGACAGGTGCTTATGAACACTGAAGCTTTCTTT
TRBV21-1	TRBJ2-1	NA	few	CASSKKFLLAGVYNEQFF	TGTGCCAGCAGCAAAAAATTCCTCCTAGCGGGGGTTTACAATGAGCAGTTCTTC
TRBV14	TRBJ2-7	TRBD1	NA	CASSPLTGDHEQYF	TGTGCCAGCAGCCCCCTGACAGGGGACCACGAGCAGTACTTC
TRBV11-2	TRBJ2-3	TRBD2	few	CASSQTSGTDTQYF	TGTGCCAGCAGCCAAACTAGCGGCACAGATACGCAGTATTTT
TRBV15	TRBJ2-1	TRBD2	few	CATSRDRGTSGSNEQFF	TGTGCCACCAGCAGAGATAGGGGGACTAGCGGCTCCAATGAGCAGTTCTTC
TRBV4-3	TRBJ2-7	TRBD1	NA	CASSQDWGTGASYEQYF	TGCGCCAGCAGCCAAGATTGGGGGACAGGTGCTTCCTACGAGCAGTACTTC
TRBV7-9	TRBJ1-4	TRBD1	few	CASSLGQGSNEKLFF	TGTGCCAGCAGCTTAGGACAGGGGAGTAATGAAAAACTGTTTTTT
TRBV6-5	TRBJ1-1	TRBD1	NA	CASSYSDRAAEAFF	TGTGCCAGCAGTTACTCTGACAGGGCGGCTGAAGCTTTCTTT
TRBV28	TRBJ2-1	TRBD2	NA	CASSFRSGGTRNEQFF	TGTGCCAGCAGTTTTAGGAGCGGGGGAACCCGCAATGAGCAGTTCTTC
TRBV18	TRBJ1-2	TRBD1	NA	CASSPGQGGYGYTF	TGTGCCAGCTCACCGGGACAGGGCGGCTATGGCTACACCTTC
TRBV7-2	TRBJ1-6	NA	NA	CASSSLSNSPLHF	TGTGCCAGCAGCTCCCTAAGTAATTCACCCCTCCACTTT
TRBV7-9	TRBJ1-6	NA	NA	CASSPGSDPTPLHF	TGTGCCAGCAGCCCCGGGTCAGACCCAACACCCCTCCACTTT
TRBV30	TRBJ1-1	NA	few	CAIPGLAAEAFF	TGTGCCATTCCCGGGTTGGCGGCTGAAGCTTTCTTT
TRBV5-1	TRBJ1-3	TRBD1	few	CASSKGQGYSSGNTIYF	TGCGCCAGCAGCAAGGGACAGGGGTATTCCTCTGGAAACACCATATATTTT
TRBV25-1	TRBJ1-6	NA	NA	CASSQRHNSPLHF	TGTGCCAGCAGCCAGAGGCATAATTCACCCCTCCACTTT
TRBV11-2	TRBJ1-2	TRBD1	few	CASSIGQGMSGYTF	TGTGCCAGCAGCATAGGACAGGGGATGAGCGGCTACACCTTC
TRBV5-1	TRBJ1-1	NA	few	CASSLNPGDTEAFF	TGCGCCAGCAGCTTGAACCCAGGGGACACTGAAGCTTTCTTT
TRBV10-3	TRBJ2-5	NA	NA	CAISPTGQETQYF	TGTGCCATCAGCCCAACAGGCCAAGAGACCCAGTACTTC
TRBV7-2	TRBJ1-5	TRBD1	few	CASSPRDRGWGNQPQHF	TGTGCCAGCAGCCCCCGGGACAGGGGATGGGGCAATCAGCCCCAGCATTTT
TRBV18	TRBJ2-3	NA	NA	CASRTPTSGTDTQYF	TGTGCCAGCCGTACCCCTACCTCCGGCACAGATACGCAGTATTTT
TRBV29-1	TRBJ2-7	TRBD1	few	CSVKQGAREQYF	TGCAGCGTTAAACAGGGGGCGAGGGAGCAGTACTTC
TRBV10-3	TRBJ2-3	TRBD2	few	CAISAPGLGGDTQYF	TGTGCCATCAGTGCCCCGGGACTAGGAGGAGATACGCAGTATTTT
TRBV15	TRBJ2-5	NA	many	CATSRARRGQETQYF	TGTGCCACCAGCAGAGCACGGCGGGGCCAAGAGACCCAGTACTTC
TRBV9	TRBJ1-2	TRBD1	NA	CASSETGSEGGYTF	TGTGCCAGCAGCGAGACAGGGAGTGAGGGTGGCTACACCTTC
TRBV4-2	TRBJ1-2	NA	NA	CASSQEGDYGYTF	TGTGCCAGCAGCCAAGAGGGAGACTATGGCTACACCTTC
TRBV2	TRBJ2-5	NA	NA	CASSDNNQETQYF	TGTGCCAGCAGTGATAATAACCAAGAGACCCAGTACTTC
TRBV6-6	TRBJ1-2	NA	few	CASSPGRWEVYGYTF	TGTGCCAGCAGTCCGGGTCGGTGGGAGGTCTATGGCTACACCTTC
TRBV4-2	TRBJ2-6	TRBD2	NA	CASSQGTSGGTGANVLTF	TGTGCCAGCAGCCAAGGGACTAGCGGGGGGACTGGGGCCAACGTCCTGACTTTC